The 17 T cell receptor beta chains below were found in one sample sequenced in a study of CD8+ T cells in alopecia areata. RNA extraction was followed by reverse transcription into cDNA, which acted as the sequencing template. Data came from immunoSEQ multiplex PCR; TCRdb stores just in-frame clones and leaves some out. In the table there are about 180,000 clones, about 67% of which are singletons. Specimen: CD8+ T cells sorted from blood, collected at week 0. The origin of the receptors is a human donor with alopecia areata.

The V call is TRBV7-9, the J call TRBJ1-2, with 8 bases aligning to TRBD1. V lost 2 bases and J lost 7; bases outside the gene matches: 6. Germline lookup yields CDR1 SEHNR and CDR2 FQNEAQ (reference sequence). CDR3 size: 14 residues. The CDR3 loop is CASSLRQGLGGYTF. The CDR3 DNA is TGTGCCAGCAGCTTAAGACAGGGGCTCGGTGGCTACACCTTC. Full variable domain (missing parts from reference TRBV7-9 and TRBJ1-2): DTGVSQNPRHKITKRGQNVTFRCDPISEHNRLYWYRQTLGQGPEFLTYFQNEAQLEKSRLLSDRFSAERPKGSFSTLEIQRTEQGDSAMYLCASSLRQGLGGYTFGSGTRLTVV.

This clone was observed a handful of times. The chain joins TRBV30 to TRBJ2-2; TRBD1 matches at 7 bases. V was pared by 4 bases and J by 6 bases, with 8 bases of the junction left unmatched. Per the germline V gene, CDR1 is GTSNPN and CDR2 is SVGIG (reference sequence). The CDR3 totals 14 residues. This chain's CDR3 is CAWNAGGIAGELFF. The CDR3 bases are TGTGCCTGGAATGCAGGGGGAATCGCCGGGGAGCTGTTTTTT.

This clone was observed a few times. The rearrangement links TRBV29-1 to TRBJ2-3; D uncertain. Germline CDR1 is SQVTM and CDR2 is ANQGSEA. Trimming stripped 5 bases from V and 2 bases from J, with 11 bases between. The CDR3 covers 13 residues. CDR3 coding DNA: TGCAGCGTTCCGTGGCCGACCACAGATACGCAGTATTTT. It is translated as CSVPWPTTDTQYF.

Of note for this clone: This sample also contains other DNA sequences that code for the same CDR3. The rearrangement uses TRBV5-6 and TRBJ1-2, with 8 positions matching TRBD1. The CDR3 runs to 14 residues. V was pared by 2 bases and J by 5 bases, with 5 bases of the junction left unmatched. Germline CDR1 is SGHDT and CDR2 is YYEEEE. The CDR3 DNA reads as TGTGCCAGCAGCTTCGGACAGGGCGATTATGGCTACACCTTC. This codes for CASSFGQGDYGYTF.

The CDR3 region is CSIRGNTGELFF. The CDR3 DNA sequence: TGCAGCATCCGGGGTAACACCGGGGAGCTGTTTTTT. The rearrangement uses TRBV29-1 and TRBJ2-2, with D perhaps TRBD2 (5 bases). Trimming shortened V by 8 bases and J by 2 bases, and 9 bases separated the two germline ends. This CDR3 contains 12 residues. Germline CDR1 SQVTM, CDR2 ANQGSEA.

This clone was counted once. The rearrangement uses TRBV12-5 and TRBJ2-7; 9 nucleotides agree with TRBD2. Germline values: CDR1 LGHNT, CDR2 FRNRAP. J was trimmed by 3 bases and V by 5 bases; bases with no gene match: 8. The CDR3 consists of 15 residues. For the CDR3, the DNA is TGTGCTAGTGGTCCGGAGTCTAGCGGGATCTACGAGCAGTACTTC. Its translation is CASGPESSGIYEQYF. The full variable domain, in which reference TRBV12-5 and TRBJ2-7 provide the parts outside the CDR3, is DARVTQTPRHKVTEMGQEVTMRCQPILGHNTVFWYRQTMMQGLELLAYFRNRAPLDDSGMPKDRFSAEMPDATLATLKIQPSEPRDSAVYFCASGPESSGIYEQYFGPGTRLTVT.

The rearrangement joins TRBV19 to TRBJ1-1; TRBD1 aligns across 7 bases. This CDR3 comprises 13 residues. CDR1 is LNHDA and CDR2 is SQIVND in the germline V gene (reference sequence). Trimming took 8 bases from V and 5 from J; bases not matched to a gene: 8. The DNA for the CDR3 is TGTGCCAGTTTACAGGGGATGGGGACTGAAGCTTTCTTT. This translates into CASLQGMGTEAFF. The variable domain in full, completed from reference TRBV19 and TRBJ1-1, reads DGGITQSPKYLFRKEGQNVTLSCEQNLNHDAMYWYRQDPGQGLRLIYYSQIVNDFQKGDIAEGYSVSREKKESFPLTVTSAQKNPTAFYLCASLQGMGTEAFFGQGTRLTVV.

The chain recombines TRBV7-6 with TRBJ2-2; D is uncertain. The V and J ends lost 5 bases and 6 bases respectively, with 13 bases between them. Germline loops: CDR1 SGHVS, CDR2 FNYEAQ. CDR3 length equals 14 residues. The CDR3 loop is CASSPTGLAGELFF. The CDR3 DNA is TGTGCCAGCAGCCCTACCGGTCTAGCCGGGGAGCTGTTTTTT.

The V call is TRBV19, the J call TRBJ1-1, with a possible D match to TRBD1 (5 bases). V was pared by 5 bases and J by 5 bases, with 12 bases between. The CDR3 is 13 residues long. Germline V CDR1 and CDR2: LNHDA, SQIVND (reference sequence). The chain's CDR3 is CASSVQGTTEAFF. DNA for the CDR3: TGTGCCAGTAGTGTTCAGGGTACGACTGAAGCTTTCTTT.

This chain connects TRBV9 to TRBJ2-5; TRBD1 matches at 7 bases. This CDR3 has 16 amino acids. Germline CDR1 is SGDLS and CDR2 is YYNGEE. The V gene end was trimmed by 1 base and the J gene end by 0 bases; junction bases not matched to a gene: 6. The CDR3 region is CASSVISGQNQETQYF. The CDR3 DNA is TGTGCCAGCAGCGTAATCTCGGGACAGAACCAAGAGACCCAGTACTTC.

This clone was seen a single time. The chain employs TRBV27 and TRBJ1-5; possible D gene TRBD1, 6 bases. V was shortened by 5 bases and J by 4 bases, with 21 bases between the two germline ends. This CDR3 is 17 amino acids long. Germline CDR1 is MNHEY and CDR2 is SMNVEV (reference sequence). The CDR3 DNA follows: TGTGCCAGCAGTCGCGGACAGCCGCCATCGAAAAATCAGCCCCAGCATTTT. This encodes CASSRGQPPSKNQPQHF.

The V gene is TRBV10-3, the J gene TRBJ2-7; D might be TRBD2 (7 bases). Germline V gene lookup returns CDR1 ENHRY and CDR2 SYGVKD. The CDR3 is 14 amino acids. V lost 2 bases to trimming and J lost 5 bases, with 13 bases between them. The CDR3 DNA reads as TGTGCCATCAGTGAGAGGGGGGGGGCCCACGAGCAGTACTTC. Amino acids: CAISERGGAHEQYF.

The V gene is TRBV9, the J gene TRBJ1-1; no clear D gene. The CDR3 contains 14 residues. Germline V gene sequence: CDR1 SGDLS, CDR2 YYNGEE. Trimming took 0 bases from V and 1 from J, leaving 7 bases between them. The CDR3 region is CASSVGQPNTEAFF. The CDR3 bases are TGTGCCAGCAGCGTAGGGCAACCGAACACTGAAGCTTTCTTT.

The chain recombines TRBV13 with TRBJ2-7; TRBD1 agrees at 7 bases. V dropped 5 bases and J dropped 5; count of bases not matched to a gene: 12. CDR1 PRHDT and CDR2 FYEKMQ come from the germline V gene (reference sequence). The CDR3 totals 15 residues. CDR3 DNA: TGTGCCAGCAGCCCCGTGGGGCAGGGGGACAACGAGCAGTACTTC. Amino acid sequence: CASSPVGQGDNEQYF.

CDR3 sequence: CASSLVPTPTDTQYF. CDR3 sequence (DNA): TGTGCCAGCAGCTTGGTTCCGACTCCCACAGATACGCAGTATTTT. This chain connects TRBV5-6 to TRBJ2-3; D call uncertain. This CDR3 has 15 amino acids. Germline CDR1 reads SGHDT; CDR2 reads YYEEEE. V lost 0 bases and J lost 2, with 10 bases in between.

This clone turned up a few times. The J gene is TRBJ2-7, the V gene TRBV11-2, with 8 positions matching TRBD2. The germline gives CDR1 SGHAT, CDR2 FQNNGV. Trimming cost V 2 bases and J 2 bases; bases outside gene matches: 11. The CDR3 has 17 residues. In DNA form, the CDR3 reads TGTGCCAGCAGCTTATCCTCGGCGCGGGGGGCCGCCTACGAGCAGTACTTC. This gives the protein CASSLSSARGAAYEQYF.

The CDR3 spells CAWSALLPNGEKLFF. The CDR3 nucleotides are TGTGCCTGGAGTGCATTGCTCCCCAACGGTGAAAAACTGTTTTTT. V and J are TRBV30 and TRBJ1-4; D remains unclear. Germline V gene lookup returns CDR1 GTSNPN and CDR2 SVGIG (reference sequence). The V end was cut by 1 base, the J end by 7 bases, with 16 bases between. There are 15 residues in the CDR3.